The rows below give T cell receptor beta chains drawn from one sample of a study of OX40 agonist ivuxolimab in advanced cancers. Sequenced by immunoSEQ multiplex PCR; TCRdb stores in-frame clones only, minus some. The sample consists of 60,000 to 85,000 clones, under 95% of them appearing once. The specimen was CD4+ or CD8+ T cells sorted from blood, collected in a trial of the OX40 agonist ivuxolimab. These receptors came from an adult with an advanced solid tumor such as melanoma, head and neck, liver or kidney cancer. Each CDR3 is given with its conserved first and last residue. A D gene is named only where the DNA matches it firmly. Only part of the rows carry a size: once, few, many, or a class if the clone is expanded.

CDR3aa: CASSLAGSFTETQYF
CDR3nt: TGTGCCAGCAGCTTGGCTGGGTCGTTCACAGAGACCCAGTACTTC
abundance: .
v_gene: TRBV5-4
len: 15
d_gene: .
j_gene: TRBJ2-5

CDR3aa: CASSLALGTEAFF
CDR3nt: TGTGCCAGCAGCTTAGCGCTGGGGACTGAAGCTTTCTTT
abundance: .
v_gene: TRBV11-1
len: 13
d_gene: .
j_gene: TRBJ1-1

CDR3aa: CATASSGDRGNQPQHF
CDR3nt: TGTGCCACAGCCAGCTCTGGGGACCGGGGCAATCAGCCCCAGCATTTT
abundance: .
v_gene: TRBV19
len: 16
d_gene: .
j_gene: TRBJ1-5

CDR3aa: CASSDVRMGGSSVFF
CDR3nt: TGCGCCAGCAGCGACGTAAGAATGGGGGGGAGTTCGGTGTTCTTC
abundance: .
v_gene: TRBV5-1
len: 15
d_gene: TRBD2
j_gene: TRBJ2-1

CDR3aa: CASNRGQGTYEQYF
CDR3nt: TGTGCCAGCAACAGGGGACAGGGGACCTACGAGCAGTACTTC
abundance: once
v_gene: TRBV6-5
len: 14
d_gene: TRBD1
j_gene: TRBJ2-7

CDR3aa: CASSYRQSVEAFF
CDR3nt: TGTGCCAGCAGCTACCGACAATCAGTTGAAGCTTTCTTT
abundance: .
v_gene: TRBV7-2
len: 13
d_gene: .
j_gene: TRBJ1-1

CDR3aa: CASSYSVFRSSGELFF
CDR3nt: TGTGCCAGCAGTTACTCGGTGTTCAGGTCGTCGGGGGAGCTGTTTTTT
abundance: .
v_gene: TRBV6-5
len: 16
d_gene: .
j_gene: TRBJ2-2

CDR3aa: CASSLTGGTNEKLFF
CDR3nt: TGTGCCAGCAGCTTAACGGGAGGAACTAATGAAAAACTGTTTTTT
abundance: .
v_gene: TRBV7-3
len: 15
d_gene: .
j_gene: TRBJ1-4

CDR3aa: CASSEASGGNQPQHF
CDR3nt: TGTGCCAGCAGCGAAGCGTCGGGGGGCAATCAGCCCCAGCATTTT
abundance: .
v_gene: TRBV7-9
len: 15
d_gene: .
j_gene: TRBJ1-5

CDR3aa: CASSFLLHQATDTQYF
CDR3nt: TGTGCCAGCAGCTTTCTCCTACACCAAGCCACAGATACGCAGTATTTT
abundance: .
v_gene: TRBV7-2
len: 16
d_gene: .
j_gene: TRBJ2-3

CDR3aa: CASSLDGINSGANVLTF
CDR3nt: TGCGCCAGCAGCTTGGACGGCATAAACTCTGGGGCCAACGTCCTGACTTTC
abundance: .
v_gene: TRBV5-1
len: 17
d_gene: .
j_gene: TRBJ2-6

CDR3aa: CASSLAGTNQETQYF
CDR3nt: TGCGCCAGCAGCTTGGCCGGGACAAACCAAGAGACCCAGTACTTC
abundance: .
v_gene: TRBV5-1
len: 15
d_gene: .
j_gene: TRBJ2-5

CDR3aa: CASSPARGGRGTDTQYF
CDR3nt: TGTGCCAGCTCACCGGCTCGGGGGGGCCGGGGCACAGATACGCAGTATTTT
abundance: .
v_gene: TRBV18
len: 17
d_gene: TRBD2
j_gene: TRBJ2-3